What follows is one TCR beta chain and its context. This specimen comes from a study of blood T cell repertoires in COVID-19. Study at large: Researchers got acute and convalescent COVID-19 samples from the United States, Italy and Spain. Sources were T cells, B-cell-depleted T cells, or PBMCs; the material itself was cDNA or gDNA.

Authors' methods: From reference gene primer amplification, estimates of nucleated cell counts were derived. Here immunoSEQ multiplex PCR was the method, and the copy in TCRdb shows in-frame clones only, minus some. The D gene and trimming were derived from the DNA, and the V and J assignments and clone size from that table. The table records approximately 240,000 clones, roughly 87% of them present only once. CDR3 size: 14 residues. V gave up 5 bases and J gave up 8 bases; unmatched junction bases: 11. The germline gives CDR1 MNHEY, CDR2 SMNVEV (reference sequence). The cohort comprised adults aged 18 to 89 years residing in 20 to 30 US areas.

V usage is TRBV27 and J usage is TRBJ1-2; TRBD1 aligns across 7 bases. The sequence was obtained from a woman aged 30 to 39 with acute COVID-19. The specimen was PBMCs or T cells enriched from blood (not recorded which). The CDR3 sequence: CASSTRDSLQGYTF. The CDR3 coding sequence is TGTGCCAGCAGTACAAGGGACAGCCTGCAGGGCTACACCTTC.